This T cell receptor beta chain was sequenced in a study of blood T cells in healthy people across ages. Study conclusions and caveats: The study lacked donor CMV status, which possibly confounded expanded clonotype changes. The diversity estimates, figures obtained from one million T cells, were considered underestimates. Significant beta diversity loss was already apparent by age about 39, declining roughly linearly.

Comment on this clonotype: Its cognate antigen is unknown.

This CDR3 has 14 residues. The germline CDR1 and CDR2 sequences are MNHEY and SVGEGT. After removal of 7 bases from V and 4 bases from J, the junction contained 8 bases not matched to a gene. Next came a second PCR, run for about 7 to 12 cycles, which used a sample-barcoded 5' primer along with a J-beta primer mix. TCRdb redid the calling of the 5' RACE reads with MiXCR, one entry per CDR3 protein. The repertoire consists of around 1,000,000 distinct CDR3 sequences, with about 25% occurring once and the leading ten covering 0.65% to 0.75%. These records were also assigned to another study, of T cells of mothers and their children.

The sample was blood. This rearrangement joins TRBV6-2 or TRBV6-3 to TRBJ1-1; 8 bases match TRBD1. The clonotype originates from a girl aged 2 to 10 in good health. The CDR3: CASTLDRVFTEAFF. Written as DNA, the CDR3 is TGTGCCAGCACTCTGGACAGGGTATTCACTGAAGCTTTCTTT.